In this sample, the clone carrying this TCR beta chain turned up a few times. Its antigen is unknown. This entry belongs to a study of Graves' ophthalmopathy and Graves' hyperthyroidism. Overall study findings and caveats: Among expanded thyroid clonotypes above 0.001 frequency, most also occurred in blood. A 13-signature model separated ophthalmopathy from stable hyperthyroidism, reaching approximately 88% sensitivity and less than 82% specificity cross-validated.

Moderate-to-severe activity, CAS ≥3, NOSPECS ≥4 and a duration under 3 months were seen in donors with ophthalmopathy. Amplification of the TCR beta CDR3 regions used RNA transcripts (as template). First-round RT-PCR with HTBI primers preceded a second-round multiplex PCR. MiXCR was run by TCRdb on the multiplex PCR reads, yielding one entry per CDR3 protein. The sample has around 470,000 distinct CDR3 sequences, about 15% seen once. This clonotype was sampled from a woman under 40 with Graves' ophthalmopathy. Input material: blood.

CDR3 DNA sequence: TGCAGCGTTGATAGGGCTGGGGGGAGCGAGCAGTACTTC. Translating gives CSVDRAGGSEQYF. The chain joins TRBV29-1 to TRBJ2-7, with a weak D call TRBD2 (6 bases). The CDR3 covers 13 residues. The V and J ends lost 3 bases and 6 bases respectively, with 15 bases between them. Germline V gene data show CDR1 as SQVTM and CDR2 as ANQGSEA.